Below, 5 T cell receptor beta chains from the same sample are listed, as sequenced in a study of graft-versus-host responses after intestinal transplantation. The repertoire was sequenced with immunoSEQ multiplex PCR; TCRdb's copy has only in-frame clones and lacks some. The sample carries approximately 14,000 clones, 35% to 40% recorded once. The sample here was alloreactive CD4+ T cells from a mixed lymphocyte reaction culture, taken before intestinal transplant. The subset denotes: CFSE-low proliferating T cells sorted from roughly 6-day pre-transplant mixed lymphocyte reaction (GvH or HvG direction). These receptors originate from a human patient who received an intestinal transplant.

CDR3 nucleotides: TGTGCCAGCAGTTTATTACTGGGCGGGGGGACAGATACGCAGTATTTT. Translating it yields CASSLLLGGGTDTQYF. The V call is TRBV27, the J call TRBJ2-3; 8 positions match TRBD2. The germline CDR1 and CDR2 sequences are MNHEY and SMNVEV (reference sequence). This CDR3 is 16 amino acids long. The V gene end was trimmed by 1 base and the J gene end by 3 bases; junction bases not matched to a gene: 6.

This clone has a handful of counts. This chain links TRBV2 with TRBJ2-7, with TRBD1 matching 9 bases. CDR1 SNHLY and CDR2 FYNNEI come from the germline V gene. The CDR3 totals 15 residues. The J segment lost 0 bases and the V segment lost 5 bases, leaving 5 bases of the junction unmatched. The CDR3 region has the DNA TGTGCCAGCAGTTTCGGGACAGGGACCTCCTACGAGCAGTACTTC. It yields the protein CASSFGTGTSYEQYF.

This clone has only a few counts. J is TRBJ1-2 and V is TRBV7-2, with D perhaps matching TRBD1 (5 bases). Germline V CDR1 and CDR2: SGHTA, FQGNSA. V lost 5 bases and J 4 bases, leaving 11 bases between the germline ends. The CDR3 is made up of 13 amino acids. DNA of the CDR3: TGTGCCAGCAGCCCGACAGCCCCCTATGGCTACACCTTC. Encoded protein: CASSPTAPYGYTF. The variable domain in full, completed from reference TRBV7-2 and TRBJ1-2, reads GAGVSQSPSNKVTEKGKDVELRCDPISGHTALYWYRQSLGQGLEFLIYFQGNSAPDKSGLPSDRFSAERTGGSVSTLTIQRTQQEDSAVYLCASSPTAPYGYTFGSGTRLTVV.

Judged by abundance, this clone is medium-sized. This chain joins TRBV7-9 and TRBJ2-1, with a possible D match to TRBD2 (5 bases). Germline loops: CDR1 SEHNR, CDR2 FQNEAQ (reference sequence). V was cut by 3 bases and J by 4 bases, with 16 bases left in between. The CDR3 consists of 16 residues. Here the CDR3 DNA reads TGTGCCAGCAGCTTGTCTGGAGGCTCGTGGTACAATGAGCAGTTCTTC. Translation: CASSLSGGSWYNEQFF.

The chain carries TRBV30 and TRBJ1-2; D is possibly TRBD1 (6 bases). The CDR3 is 17 amino acids. Per germline, CDR1 GTSNPN and CDR2 SVGIG (reference sequence). V was shortened by 0 bases and J by 3 bases, with 20 bases between the two germline ends. The CDR3 protein is CAWSVIGGPTNDYGYTF. The CDR3 DNA is TGTGCCTGGAGTGTAATCGGGGGGCCGACTAATGACTATGGCTACACCTTC.